The present entry profiles one T cell receptor beta chain with its context. Clones were read by immunoSEQ multiplex PCR, and TCRdb kept only the in-frame ones, dropping some. There are over 100,000 clones in the sample; roughly 87% occur only once, and under 6.5% lies in the top ten. This record comes from a study of blood T cell repertoires in COVID-19. Trimming took 1 base from V and 6 from J; bases not matched to a gene: 3. The CDR3 is made up of 15 amino acids. In germline, CDR1 is SGHTA, CDR2 FQGNSA. The clonotype was recovered from a woman aged 45-60 years with COVID-19, enrolled during active disease. The chain combines TRBV7-2 with TRBJ1-5, with 10 bases lining up with TRBD1. The sample taken for sequencing was peripheral blood. The CDR3 DNA follows: TGTGCCAGCAGCTTAGGGGGACAGGGGAGTCAGCCCCAGCATTTT. Its protein is CASSLGGQGSQPQHF.